This T cell receptor beta chain was sequenced for a study of T cell repertoires in cytomegalovirus infection. Study background: A matching HLA type, together with CMV infection, was signaled by public TCR beta signatures.

This clonotype was seen more than once but under ten times. No antigen is known for it. General observations from the study: Totalled public TCR beta family frequency picked out people who carried CMV plus the relevant HLA. Dominating the ex vivo response were TCR beta clonotypes that were CMV-specific and HLA-C-restricted.

TCRdb re-called the reads through MiXCR, storing one row per CDR3 protein. The data hold under 200,000 distinct CDR3 sequences, with 17% observed a single time. Trimming stripped 4 bases from V and 5 bases from J, with 6 bases between. CDR3 size: 12 residues. CDR1 MNHEY and CDR2 SMNVEV come from the germline V gene (reference sequence). Material for sequencing was CD8+ T cells from PBMCs. The source of this sequence is a human donor in good health (CMV status not recorded). Some clones in this sample may be carry-over from other donors' samples. J is TRBJ1-5 and V is TRBV27; no clear D gene. The CDR3 DNA sequence: TGTGCCAGCAGTTCGCAGGATCAGCCCCAGCATTTT. It yields the protein CASSSQDQPQHF.